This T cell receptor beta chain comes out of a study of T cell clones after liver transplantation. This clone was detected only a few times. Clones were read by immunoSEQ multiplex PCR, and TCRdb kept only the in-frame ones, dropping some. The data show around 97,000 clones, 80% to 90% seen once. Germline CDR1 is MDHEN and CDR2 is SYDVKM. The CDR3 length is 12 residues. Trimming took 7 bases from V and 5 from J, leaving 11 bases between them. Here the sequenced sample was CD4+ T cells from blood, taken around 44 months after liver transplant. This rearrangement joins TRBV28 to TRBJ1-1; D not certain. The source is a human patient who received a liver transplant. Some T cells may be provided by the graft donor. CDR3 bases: TGTGCCAGCAACCCACCCAGTACTGAAGCTTTCTTT. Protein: CASNPPSTEAFF.